The 19 T cell receptor beta chains below were found in one sample sequenced in a study of blood T cell repertoires in COVID-19. TCRdb keeps only in-frame clones here, not all; method: immunoSEQ multiplex PCR. The sample lists 190,000 or so clones, about 82% seen once, with 0.8% to 0.95% in the top ten. The sequenced material came from peripheral blood. These receptors all come from a man in his sixties with COVID-19, enrolled during active disease.

Written as DNA, the CDR3 is TGTGCCATCAGTGCGCACGGGACATCTTCCTACGAGCAGTACTTC. Its protein is CAISAHGTSSYEQYF. The J gene is TRBJ2-7, the V gene TRBV10-3; perhaps TRBD1 as D (6 bases). The V and J ends lost 4 bases and 1 base respectively, with 14 bases between them. This CDR3 has 15 amino acids. The germline V gene has CDR1 ENHRY and CDR2 SYGVKD.

This clone was recorded only once. V usage is TRBV25-1 and J usage is TRBJ1-1; 7 positions match TRBD1. Per germline, CDR1 MGHDK and CDR2 SYGVNS. The CDR3 extends over 14 amino acids. V was pared by 4 bases and J by 5 bases, with 7 bases of the junction left unmatched. CDR3 protein: CASSAEGAGTEAFF. CDR3 in DNA: TGTGCCAGCAGTGCCGAGGGGGCGGGGACTGAAGCTTTCTTT.

This clone was recorded once. The chain couples TRBV7-9 to TRBJ2-2, with a tentative D call TRBD1 (6 bases). The CDR3 is 14 residues long. Germline V gene sequence: CDR1 SEHNR, CDR2 FQNEAQ (reference sequence). The V end was cut by 4 bases, the J end by 6 bases, with 12 bases between. The CDR3: CASSSLTGSGELFF. DNA for the CDR3: TGTGCCAGCAGCTCGCTCACAGGGTCCGGGGAGCTGTTTTTT.

The V and J genes are TRBV7-8 and TRBJ1-5, with 8 bases lining up with TRBD1. V was pared by 2 bases and J by 8 bases, with 8 bases of the junction left unmatched. Germline CDR1 and CDR2: SGHVS and FQNEAQ. This CDR3 is built from 15 residues. As DNA, the CDR3 is TGTGCCAGCAGCTTACTACAGGGGGGAAGGGAGCCCCAGCATTTT. It specifies CASSLLQGGREPQHF. Full variable domain (remainder filled in from reference TRBV7-8 and TRBJ1-5): GAGVSQSPRYKVAKRGQDVALRCDPISGHVSLFWYQQALGQGPEFLTYFQNEAQLDKSGLPSDRFFAERPEGSVSTLKIQRTQQEDSAVYLCASSLLQGGREPQHFGDGTRLSIL.

On this clone itself: The germline gene is not matched at one end of the junction; a read error may be the cause. This rearrangement joins TRBV10-3 to TRBJ2-6; maybe TRBD1 (5 bases). CDR1 is ENHRY, CDR2 SYGVKD, per germline. The length of the CDR3 is 15 residues. CDR3 DNA sequence: TGTGCCATCCGTGACAGTAACTCTGGGGCCAACGTCCTGACTTTC. Protein: CAIRDSNSGANVLTF.

This chain joins TRBV6-5 and TRBJ2-7, with D possibly being TRBD2 (5 bases). The CDR3 sequence is 14 residues long. The germline V gene encodes CDR1 MNHEY and CDR2 SVGAGI. V was pared by 4 bases and J by 7 bases, with 17 bases between. The CDR3 reads CASSSLYGEKEQYF. CDR3 nucleotides: TGTGCCAGCAGTTCCCTTTATGGGGAGAAAGAGCAGTACTTC.

CDR3 nucleotides: TGTGCCAGCAGTGAAATTAAGAACAGGGGGCCTAATTCACCCCTCCACTTT. Protein product: CASSEIKNRGPNSPLHF. The V gene is TRBV25-1, the J gene TRBJ1-6, with 9 positions matching TRBD1. V was pared by 2 bases and J by 6 bases, with 8 bases of the junction left unmatched. This CDR3 contains 17 residues. The V gene's germline CDR1 is MGHDK and CDR2 SYGVNS.

V and J are TRBV5-1 and TRBJ2-3; D not certain. Germline V gene lookup returns CDR1 SGHRS and CDR2 YFSETQ. Trimming stripped 0 bases from V and 2 bases from J, with 10 bases between. The CDR3 covers 15 residues. CDR3 in amino acids: CASSLGGSFTDTQYF. The DNA for the CDR3 is TGCGCCAGCAGCTTGGGCGGCAGCTTCACAGATACGCAGTATTTT.

The rearrangement uses TRBV3-1 (or the pseudogene TRBV3-2) and TRBJ2-3, with D possibly TRBD2 on 6 matching bases. V lost 10 bases and J 0 bases, leaving 14 bases between the germline ends. The CDR3 sequence is 14 residues long. CDR1 and CDR2 from the germline V gene are LGHDT and YNNKEL (reference sequence). CDR3 protein: CATRPGVSTDTQYF. DNA of the CDR3: TGTGCCACCCGCCCGGGGGTTAGCACAGATACGCAGTATTTT.

This clone occurred a few times. This chain links TRBV7-2 with TRBJ1-1, with 7 bases fitting TRBD1. This CDR3 region has 15 residues. Germline trimming cut 4 bases from V and 2 bases from J; bases unmatched to any gene: 7. Germline CDR1 and CDR2: SGHTA and FQGNSA. The CDR3 DNA reads as TGTGCCAGCAGCTATACCGGGACAGAAAACACTGAAGCTTTCTTT. Translating gives CASSYTGTENTEAFF.

The chain is built from TRBV12-5 and TRBJ1-3, with D uncertain. This CDR3 comprises 16 residues. CDR1 is LGHNT and CDR2 is FRNRAP in the germline V gene. V lost 0 bases and J 0 bases, leaving 9 bases between the germline ends. CDR3 nucleotide sequence: TGTGCTAGTGGTTTGGTACTTCCTAGCTCTGGAAACACCATATATTTT. Translating gives CASGLVLPSSGNTIYF. Complete variable domain (other parts from reference TRBV12-5 and TRBJ1-3): DARVTQTPRHKVTEMGQEVTMRCQPILGHNTVFWYRQTMMQGLELLAYFRNRAPLDDSGMPKDRFSAEMPDATLATLKIQPSEPRDSAVYFCASGLVLPSSGNTIYFGEGSWLTVV.

This chain joins TRBV19 and TRBJ1-2, with D perhaps matching TRBD1 (5 bases). CDR1 is LNHDA, CDR2 SQIVND, per germline (reference sequence). This CDR3 contains 12 residues. The V end was cut by 7 bases, the J end by 4 bases, with 10 bases between. This CDR3 is CASNTGFYGYTF. The CDR3, as DNA: TGTGCCAGTAACACAGGCTTCTATGGCTACACCTTC. Supplemented by reference TRBV19 and TRBJ1-2, the full variable domain reads DGGITQSPKYLFRKEGQNVTLSCEQNLNHDAMYWYRQDPGQGLRLIYYSQIVNDFQKGDIAEGYSVSREKKESFPLTVTSAQKNPTAFYLCASNTGFYGYTFGSGTRLTVV.

The gene calls are TRBV11-2 and TRBJ1-2, with a weak D call TRBD1 (5 bases). Per the germline V gene, CDR1 is SGHAT and CDR2 is FQNNGV. Trimming shortened V by 5 bases and J by 8 bases, and 12 bases separated the two germline ends. The CDR3 is 12 amino acids. The CDR3 reads CASSPRAGGYTF. The CDR3 nucleotides are TGTGCCAGCAGCCCCAGGGCGGGAGGCTACACCTTC.

This chain uses TRBV11-2 with TRBJ1-2, with D possibly TRBD1 on 6 matching bases. CDR1 SGHAT and CDR2 FQNNGV come from the germline V gene. Trimming left V 5 bases short and J 6 bases short, with 10 bases between. There are 12 residues in the CDR3. Written as DNA, the CDR3 is TGTGCCAGCAGCCAGGGGAGGGATGGCTACACCTTC. Its translation: CASSQGRDGYTF.

This CDR3 reads CASSDRGQSTDTQYF. The CDR3 DNA follows: TGTGCCAGCAGTGACCGGGGACAAAGCACAGATACGCAGTATTTT. The rearrangement uses TRBV6-1 and TRBJ2-3; possibly TRBD1 for D (6 bases). Between the trimmed V and J ends, which lost 3 bases and 0 bases, there was a span of 10 bases. Germline CDR1 is MNHNS and CDR2 is SASEGT. This CDR3 comprises 15 residues.

On this clone itself: One junction end does not reproduce the germline sequence, and a read error may be involved. The chain uses TRBV6-5 and TRBJ1-5; D not resolved. The CDR3 is 13 amino acids. Per the germline V gene, CDR1 is MNHEY and CDR2 is SVGAGI. The CDR3 DNA is TGTGCCAGCAGCTACTCACACAATCAGCCCCAGCATTTT. Translating it yields CASSYSHNQPQHF.

The chain joins TRBV6-5 to TRBJ1-1; TRBD1 matches 7 bases. CDR1 MNHEY and CDR2 SVGAGI come from the germline V gene. The CDR3 is made up of 14 amino acids. V shed 11 bases and J 0 bases; nucleotides not matched to a gene: 9. DNA of the CDR3: TGTGCCGGGCGACCGGGACAGTTGAACACTGAAGCTTTCTTT. It codes for CAGRPGQLNTEAFF.

This clone has a single count. V and J are TRBV5-6 and TRBJ1-2, with 8 bases fitting TRBD1. CDR1 is SGHDT, CDR2 YYEEEE, per germline. Losses at the gene ends were 0 bases for V and 6 bases for J; bases not matched to a gene: 4. CDR3 length: 14 residues. Here the CDR3 DNA reads TGTGCCAGCAGCTTGGATCAGGGGGCGAATGGCTACACCTTC. Amino acids: CASSLDQGANGYTF.

Only one count was recorded for this clone. The rearrangement links TRBV6-5 to TRBJ1-5, with TRBD1 as a possible D gene (5 bases). Per the germline V gene, CDR1 is MNHEY and CDR2 is SVGAGI. The CDR3 extends over 14 amino acids. Between the trimmed V and J ends, which lost 2 bases and 7 bases, there was a span of 12 bases. CDR3 nucleotides: TGTGCCAGCAGTTACGGGGCCGGTGGACAGCCCCAGCATTTT. Translation gives CASSYGAGGQPQHF.